Presented here are 28 T cell receptor beta chains from one specimen sequenced in a study of tissue T cells after allogeneic stem cell transplantation. Some clones are missing from TCRdb's copy, which holds only in-frame ones; the method was immunoSEQ multiplex PCR. The profile covers roughly 50,000 clones, with 65% to 80% appearing a single time and approximately 0.7% taken by the ten largest. Sequencing used sorted cells pooled from one or two spleens. Source of these receptors: a pool of C57BL/6 mice in good health.

With respect to this clone: Mouse names are used for the genes. The read terminates 1 residue before the CDR3 end, so the remaining end is supplied by the germline J gene. This chain uses TRBV13-1 with TRBJ2-7; 10 nucleotides align to TRBD2. Germline assignment: CDR1 NSHNY and CDR2 SYGAGN. The CDR3 contains 14 residues. V lost 2 bases, J lost 5 bases, and 4 bases stayed unmatched. The CDR3 reads CASSDPTGGNEQYF. The covered CDR3 bases are TGTGCCAGCAGTGACCCGACTGGGGGGAATGAACAGTAC.

In regard to this clone: Mouse gene names apply. The CDR3 bases that were read are TGTGCCAGCAGCACGGACTGGGGGTCCACCGGGCAGCTCTAC. Its protein is CASSTDWGSTGQLY. The full CDR3 protein is CASSTDWGSTGQLYF. V usage is TRBV4 and J usage is TRBJ2-2, with 10 bases lining up with TRBD2. The CDR3 extends 1 residue past the end of the read, so its final part is completed from the germline J gene. Trimming at V came to 5 bases and at J to 4 bases, leaving 4 bases not matched to a gene. This CDR3 has 15 residues. In germline, CDR1 is LGHDT, CDR2 YNNKQL (reference sequence). The full variable domain, its missing parts supplied by reference TRBV4 and TRBJ2-2, is ETAVFQTPNYHVTQVGNEVSFNCKQTLGHDTMYWYKQDSKKLLKIMFSYNNKQLIVNETVPRRFSPQSSDKAHLNLRIKSVEPEDSAVYLCASSTDWGSTGQLYFGEGSKLTVL.

About this clone: The genes are named according to mouse. Read sequence stops 1 residue before the CDR3 end, and the germline J gene provides the missing end. The chain uses TRBV5 and TRBJ2-3; 10 bases line up with TRBD2. With 0 bases clipped from V and 1 base from J, the junction kept 4 bases outside the gene matches. From germline, CDR1 is LGHNA and CDR2 YNLKQL (reference sequence). The CDR3 runs 17 residues. The sequenced CDR3 bases are TGTGCCAGCAGCCAAGATGGGCTGGGGGGGCGTGCAGAAACGCTGTAT. Its translation is CASSQDGLGGRAETLY. The entire CDR3 sequence reads CASSQDGLGGRAETLYF.

Remarks on this clone: Genes and germline come from the mouse. The CDR3 end lies 1 residue beyond the end of the read and is filled in from the germline J gene. The chain joins TRBV26 to TRBJ1-3; no definite D call. Germline-derived CDR1 and CDR2 are KGHPV and FQNQEV (reference sequence). This CDR3 contains 14 residues. V gave up 0 bases and J gave up 4 bases, with 7 bases separating them. The CDR3 loop reads CASSLSGRGNTLYF. The covered CDR3 bases are TGTGCCAGCAGTCTGTCGGGGAGAGGAAATACGCTCTAT.

As concerns this clone: Genes and germline are mouse. The CDR3 end is not reached by the read, which stops 1 residue before it; the germline J gene fills it in. The rearrangement links TRBV4 to TRBJ1-2; the D is unclear. V was shortened by 5 bases and J by 0 bases, with 10 bases between the two germline ends. Germline V gene lookup returns CDR1 LGHDT and CDR2 YNNKQL (reference sequence). This CDR3 has 14 amino acids. CDR3 DNA, as far as it was read: TGTGCCAGCAGCCACAGCTCTGCAAACTCCGACTACACC. Its protein product is CASSHSSANSDYT. The complete CDR3 protein is CASSHSSANSDYTF.

A word on this clone: The listed genes are named as in mouse. The read comes to an end 1 residue before the CDR3 does, leaving the germline J gene to fill in the end. This sequence joins TRBV13-3 and TRBJ1-3, with TRBD1 identical over 7 bases. The V gene's germline CDR1 is NNHDY and CDR2 SYVADS. J gave up 0 bases and V 2 bases, and 2 bases lay outside the gene matches. This CDR3 comprises 15 residues. CDR3 bases read: TGTGCCAGCAGTGAGAACAGGGGTTCTGGAAATACGCTCTAT. Protein: CASSENRGSGNTLY. The whole CDR3 sequence reads CASSENRGSGNTLYF.

A remark on this clone: Germline and genes: mouse. The read ends 1 residue early relative to the CDR3; the germline J gene fills the gap. The chain carries TRBV2 and TRBJ2-5; TRBD1 agrees at 9 bases. This CDR3 spans 14 amino acids. Looked up from germline, CDR1 is LGHNA and CDR2 is YSYQKL. The trim removed 2 bases at V and 6 bases at J, leaving 3 bases unmatched. CDR3 residues: CASSQRQGGDTQYF. Partial CDR3 DNA: TGTGCCAGCAGCCAAAGACAGGGGGGGGACACCCAGTAC. Filled out from reference TRBV2 and TRBJ2-5, the complete variable domain reads DPKIIQKPKYLVAVTGSEKILICEQYLGHNAMYWYRQSAKKPLEFMFSYSYQKLMDNQTASSRFQPQSSKKNHLDLQITALKPDDSATYFCASSQRQGGDTQYFGPGTRLLVL.

Comments on this clone: Gene labels here are mouse ones. The missing CDR3 end, 1 residue past where the read stops, is filled in from the germline J gene. Other DNA sequences from this sample encode an identical CDR3 as well. V usage is TRBV5 and J usage is TRBJ1-1; maybe TRBD1 (6 bases). The CDR3 is 14 residues long. V lost 3 bases to trimming and J lost 1 base, with 9 bases between them. From germline, CDR1 is LGHNA and CDR2 YNLKQL (reference sequence). The CDR3 DNA, read in part, is TGTGCCAGCAGCCAGAGGGACAAAAACACAGAAGTCTTC. It specifies CASSQRDKNTEVF. The entire CDR3 protein reads CASSQRDKNTEVFF.

Points on this clone: Mouse gene names apply. The CDR3 is cut off 1 residue early in the read; its end comes from the germline J gene. V usage is TRBV13-2 and J usage is TRBJ2-2, with D hard to call. V dropped 5 bases and J dropped 8 bases, with 10 bases sitting between them. This CDR3 has 12 residues. From germline, CDR1 is NNHNN and CDR2 SYGAGS (reference sequence). CDR3 bases read: TGTGCCAGCGGGGAGCCGGGGGGGCAGCTCTAC. This encodes CASGEPGGQLY. The full CDR3 sequence reads CASGEPGGQLYF.

Details on this clone: Mouse germline and gene names are used. The read stops 1 residue short of the end of the CDR3; the missing end is completed from the germline J gene. This chain connects TRBV13-3 to TRBJ2-7; D tentatively fits TRBD1 or TRBD2 (6 bases each). Germline V gene sequence: CDR1 NNHDY, CDR2 SYVADS. The CDR3 sequence is 13 residues long. The V end lost 1 base, the J end lost 4 bases, and 9 bases lay between the germline ends. The CDR3 is CASSDRGRYEQYF. The sequenced part of the CDR3 DNA is TGTGCCAGCAGTGATCGGGGGCGGTATGAACAGTAC.

A word on this clone: Gene and germline names: mouse. The CDR3 is cut off 1 residue early in the read; its end comes from the germline J gene. The genes are TRBV16 and TRBJ1-3; no clear D. V lost 4 bases, J lost 0 bases, and 7 bases lay in between. Germline CDR1 SGHSA, CDR2 FRNQAP. The CDR3 consists of 14 residues. The chain's CDR3 is CASSSTSSGNTLYF. The DNA read from the CDR3 is TGTGCAAGCAGCTCGACATCTTCTGGAAATACGCTCTAT. Supplemented by reference TRBV16 and TRBJ1-3, the full variable domain reads NAGVIQTPRHKVTGKGQEATLWCEPISGHSAVFWYRQTIVQGLEFLTYFRNQAPIDDSGMPKERFSAQMPNQSHSTLKIQSTQPQDSAVYLCASSSTSSGNTLYFGEGSRLIVV.

Worth noting for this clone: Mouse germline and gene names are used. The CDR3 end falls 1 residue outside the read, so it is completed with the germline J gene. The rearrangement uses TRBV16 and TRBJ2-1, with 7 positions matching TRBD2. The ends lost 4 bases at V and 0 bases at J; junction bases unmatched: 3. Germline CDR1 SGHSA, CDR2 FRNQAP. The CDR3 is 15 residues long. The part of the CDR3 DNA that was read is TGTGCAAGCAGCTCGGGGGGGGTTAACTATGCTGAGCAGTTC. Translating it yields CASSSGGVNYAEQF. The whole CDR3 sequence reads CASSSGGVNYAEQFF. The full variable domain, rest sourced from reference TRBV16 and TRBJ2-1, is NAGVIQTPRHKVTGKGQEATLWCEPISGHSAVFWYRQTIVQGLEFLTYFRNQAPIDDSGMPKERFSAQMPNQSHSTLKIQSTQPQDSAVYLCASSSGGVNYAEQFFGPGTRLTVL.

Concerning this clone itself: Gene names follow the mouse nomenclature. The CDR3 end lies 1 residue beyond the end of the read and is filled in from the germline J gene. This chain uses TRBV14 with TRBJ2-5, with a tentative D call TRBD1 (5 bases). The V gene lost 2 bases and the J gene lost 9 bases, with 7 bases spanning the gap. The CDR3 spans 11 residues. CDR1 is SGHDT, CDR2 FRDEAV, per germline. This CDR3 is CASSLKGTQYF. CDR3 bases read: TGTGCCAGCAGTTTAAAGGGGACCCAGTAC.

This clone was counted a few times. The gene names given are mouse names. Coverage ceases 1 residue before the CDR3 finishes, and the germline J gene fills in the end. This rearrangement joins TRBV13-1 to TRBJ2-7, with 8 nucleotides matching TRBD2. With V trimmed by 4 bases and J by 0 bases, 6 bases remained unmatched. CDR1 and CDR2 from the germline V gene are NSHNY and SYGAGN. The CDR3 runs 15 residues. The covered CDR3 bases are TGTGCCAGCAGTCATTCTGGGGGGAGCTCCTATGAACAGTAC. Its translation is CASSHSGGSSYEQY. The complete CDR3 sequence is CASSHSGGSSYEQYF.

A word on this clone: The gene names here belong to mouse. The read ends 1 residue shy of where the CDR3 ends; the end is completed using the germline J gene. This chain joins TRBV16 and TRBJ1-3; TRBD1 might be the D (5 bases). V shed 5 bases and J shed 0 bases, with 8 bases lying between them. This CDR3 comprises 14 residues. The germline V gene has CDR1 SGHSA and CDR2 FRNQAP. The CDR3 is CASSQGNSGNTLYF. Partial CDR3 DNA: TGTGCAAGCAGCCAGGGAAATTCTGGAAATACGCTCTAT.

This clone was picked up a small number of times. Gene names and germline match the mouse. The CDR3 DNA, read in part, is TGTGCCAGCAGCCCCGGGACACACTCCTATGAACAGTAC. Translated: CASSPGTHSYEQY. The whole CDR3 is CASSPGTHSYEQYF. The chain links TRBV26 to TRBJ2-7; possible D gene TRBD1, 6 bases. Read coverage stops 1 residue before the CDR3 terminus; the germline J gene supplies the remainder. Trimming took 6 bases from V and 0 from J, leaving 12 bases between them. CDR1 and CDR2 from the germline V gene are KGHPV and FQNQEV (reference sequence). The CDR3 totals 14 residues.

On this clone itself: Any gene name here is a mouse gene name. The read finishes 1 residue shy of the CDR3 end, and the germline J gene is used to complete it. The chain joins TRBV31 to TRBJ1-4; D is unclear. This CDR3 spans 14 amino acids. Trimming took 1 base from V and 2 from J, leaving 8 bases between them. Germline V gene sequence: CDR1 GKSSPN, CDR2 SITVG. CDR3 region: CAWSPTQSNERLFF. CDR3 DNA, as far as it was read: TGTGCCTGGAGTCCCACACAATCCAACGAAAGATTATTT.

There are a few counts of this clone. Gene names are mouse gene names. The read stops 1 residue short of the end of the CDR3; the missing end is completed from the germline J gene. The chain links TRBV2 to TRBJ2-7; maybe TRBD1 (6 bases). Trimming left V 4 bases short and J 0 bases short, with 13 bases between. The CDR3 covers 15 residues. Germline CDR1 reads LGHNA; CDR2 reads YSYQKL. Incomplete CDR3 DNA: TGTGCCAGCAGCCGCAGGGGAGAGGGCTCCTATGAACAGTAC. The encoded protein is CASSRRGEGSYEQY. From start to end, the CDR3 is CASSRRGEGSYEQYF.

Of note for this clone: The gene names here belong to mouse. The read finishes 1 residue shy of the CDR3 end, and the germline J gene is used to complete it. The chain carries TRBV31 and TRBJ1-4; D possibly corresponds to TRBD1 (6 bases). V was trimmed by 0 bases and J by 1 base, leaving 9 bases between them. This CDR3 is 15 amino acids long. Germline V CDR1 and CDR2: GKSSPN, SITVG. This chain's CDR3 is CAWSLEGGSNERLFF. CDR3 DNA (partial): TGTGCCTGGAGTCTAGAGGGGGGTTCCAACGAAAGATTATTT.

Comments on this clone: Germline and genes: mouse. The read terminates 1 residue before the CDR3 end, so the remaining end is supplied by the germline J gene. V gene TRBV16 combines with J gene TRBJ2-1; TRBD1 might be the D (6 bases). CDR1 is SGHSA and CDR2 is FRNQAP in the germline V gene. Trimming took off 4 bases at V and 4 bases at J, with 11 bases between the two ends. This CDR3 is built from 14 residues. The CDR3: CASSSPGQYAEQFF. CDR3 bases read: TGTGCAAGCAGCTCCCCGGGACAATATGCTGAGCAGTTC. Based on the CDR3 plus reference TRBV16 and TRBJ2-1, the full variable domain is NAGVIQTPRHKVTGKGQEATLWCEPISGHSAVFWYRQTIVQGLEFLTYFRNQAPIDDSGMPKERFSAQMPNQSHSTLKIQSTQPQDSAVYLCASSSPGQYAEQFFGPGTRLTVL.

The table lists this clone with a few counts. Genes and germline come from the mouse. The CDR3 extends 1 residue past the end of the read, so its final part is completed from the germline J gene. This chain connects TRBV4 to TRBJ2-7, with TRBD2 identical over 10 bases. With 5 bases clipped from V and 7 bases from J, the junction kept 5 bases outside the gene matches. The CDR3 sequence is 13 residues long. The V gene's germline CDR1 is LGHDT and CDR2 YNNKQL (reference sequence). CDR3: CASSPDWGWEQYF. Partial CDR3 DNA: TGTGCCAGCAGCCCGGACTGGGGGTGGGAACAGTAC.

Of note for this clone: All gene names here are mouse names. The observed sequence ends 1 residue before the CDR3 terminus, with the missing tail filled in from the germline J gene. The chain has TRBV2 and TRBJ2-7; 11 bases agree with TRBD2. Germline CDR1 is LGHNA and CDR2 is YSYQKL. Losses at the gene ends were 3 bases for V and 7 bases for J; bases not matched to a gene: 8. This CDR3 is 15 amino acids long. CDR3 bases read: TGTGCCAGCAGCCACCCTACTGGGGGGGCAGGGGAACAGTAC. This translates into CASSHPTGGAGEQY. The whole CDR3 reads CASSHPTGGAGEQYF.

As concerns this clone: Genes and germline are mouse. The sequenced fragment ends 1 residue before the CDR3 boundary, so the rest is inferred from the germline J gene. Other nucleotide sequences from this sample produce the same CDR3. The chain combines TRBV3 with TRBJ1-2; no clear D gene. CDR1 SNHLY and CDR2 FYNGKV come from the germline V gene (reference sequence). With 5 bases removed from V and 0 bases from J, the gap between germline ends came to 7 bases. The CDR3 covers 13 residues. The sequenced CDR3 bases are TGTGCCAGCAGCAGTACAGCAAACTCCGACTACACC. Its protein is CASSSTANSDYT. The full CDR3 sequence reads CASSSTANSDYTF.

On this clone itself: Gene names and germline refer to mouse. The CDR3 end lies 1 residue beyond the end of the read and is filled in from the germline J gene. The sample holds other DNA sequences that translate to the same CDR3. This sequence joins TRBV13-2 and TRBJ2-4, with D perhaps matching TRBD2 (6 bases). With 3 bases removed from V and 1 base from J, the gap between germline ends came to 9 bases. Germline V gene data show CDR1 as NNHNN and CDR2 as SYGAGS (reference sequence). The CDR3 is 14 residues long. The CDR3 bases that were read are TGTGCCAGCGGTGGGGTGGGGGGTCAAAACACCTTGTAC. Encoded protein: CASGGVGGQNTLY. The whole CDR3 protein reads CASGGVGGQNTLYF.

As to this clone: Gene names and germline refer to mouse. The CDR3 goes on 1 residue after the read ends, and that part is filled in from the germline J gene. The chain carries TRBV5 and TRBJ2-3; 11 nucleotides line up with TRBD1. The junction had 1 base not matched to a gene; V was cut back by 1 base and J by 4 bases. The CDR3 sequence is 15 residues long. Germline CDR1 LGHNA, CDR2 YNLKQL (reference sequence). The CDR3 bases that were read are TGTGCCAGCAGCCAAGGGACAGGGGGCACAGAAACGCTGTAT. This sequence encodes CASSQGTGGTETLY. From start to end, the CDR3 is CASSQGTGGTETLYF.

About this clone: The genes are named according to mouse. The read gets to within 1 residue of the CDR3 end, and the germline J gene fills in the rest. The chain carries TRBV15 and TRBJ1-3, with a possible D match to TRBD1 (5 bases). The CDR3 has 14 amino acids. V gave up 2 bases and J gave up 3 bases, with 8 bases separating them. Germline lookup yields CDR1 SGHND and CDR2 FRSKSL. CDR3 DNA, as far as it was read: TGTGCCAGCAGTTTAACGGGGGGTGGAAATACGCTCTAT. Protein sequence: CASSLTGGGNTLY. The full CDR3 sequence reads CASSLTGGGNTLYF.

With regard to this clone: The gene names given are mouse names. Read coverage stops 1 residue before the CDR3 terminus; the germline J gene supplies the remainder. This chain links TRBV3 with TRBJ1-2; D not certain. Deletions cut 2 bases from V and 5 bases from J, with 9 bases between. The CDR3 contains 13 residues. Germline loops: CDR1 SNHLY, CDR2 FYNGKV (reference sequence). CDR3 DNA, as far as it was read: TGTGCCAGCAGCTTAAACAGAGGGTCCGACTACACC. As protein: CASSLNRGSDYT. The full CDR3 reads CASSLNRGSDYTF. Variable domain in full (rest from reference TRBV3 and TRBJ1-2): GPKVLQIPSHQIIDMGQMVTLNCDPVSNHLYFYWYKQILGQQMEFLVNFYNGKVMEKSKLFKDQFSVERPDGSYFTLKIQPTALEDSAVYFCASSLNRGSDYTFGSGTRLLVI.

A note on this clone: Germline and genes here are mouse. The read gets to within 1 residue of the CDR3 end, and the germline J gene fills in the rest. The V gene is TRBV1, the J gene TRBJ2-3, with no clear D. V was clipped by 2 bases and J by 0 bases, with 3 bases between them. The CDR3 runs 13 residues. From germline, CDR1 is NSQYPW and CDR2 LRSPGD (reference sequence). The part of the CDR3 DNA that was read is TGCACCTGCAGTGCAAACAGTGCAGAAACGCTGTAT. Its translation: CTCSANSAETLY. In full, the CDR3 is CTCSANSAETLYF.